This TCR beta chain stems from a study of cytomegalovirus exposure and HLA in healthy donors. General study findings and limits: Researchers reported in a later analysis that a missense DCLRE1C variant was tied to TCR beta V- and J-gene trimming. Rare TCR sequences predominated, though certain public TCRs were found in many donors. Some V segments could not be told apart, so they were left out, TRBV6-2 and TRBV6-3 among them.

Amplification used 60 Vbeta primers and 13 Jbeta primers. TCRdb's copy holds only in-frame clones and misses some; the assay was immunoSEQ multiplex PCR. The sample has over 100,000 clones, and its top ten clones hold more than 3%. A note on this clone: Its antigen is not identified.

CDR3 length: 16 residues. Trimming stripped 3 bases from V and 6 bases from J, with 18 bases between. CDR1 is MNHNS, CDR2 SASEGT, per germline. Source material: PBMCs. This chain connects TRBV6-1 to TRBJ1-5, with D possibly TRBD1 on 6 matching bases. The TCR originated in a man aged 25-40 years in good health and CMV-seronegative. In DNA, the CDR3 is TGTGCCAGCAGTGACCCCCAAAGGGGGGGCGGTCAGCCCCAGCATTTT. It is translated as CASSDPQRGGGQPQHF.